This TCR beta chain originates from a study of blood T cell repertoires in COVID-19. Study-level information: Some COVID-19 samples were acute and others convalescent; all came from the United States, Italy and Spain. The analysed material was cDNA or gDNA that came from T cells, B-cell-depleted T cells, or PBMCs.

This clone showed up just a few times. Original handling: From reference gene primer amplification, estimates of nucleated cell counts were derived. Sequencing was performed with immunoSEQ multiplex PCR; in TCRdb, only in-frame clones are kept and a portion is missing. V and J calls plus clone size are reproduced from that table; the DNA served to infer D and trimming. The sample yields 200,000 to 300,000 clones, 81% seen once. Trimming removed 2 bases from V and 6 bases from J; junction bases left unmatched: 7. Per germline, CDR1 KGHDR and CDR2 SFDVKD. This CDR3 is built from 16 residues. It was during active infection that Seattle patients were enrolled and then longitudinally followed.

The chain links TRBV24-1 to TRBJ2-2; 8 nucleotides match TRBD2. The receptor's source is a woman older than 75 with COVID-19, enrolled during active disease. The sequencing sample was made of peripheral blood. The DNA for the CDR3 is TGTGCCACCAGTGATTACGTCCCGGGACTAGCCGGGGAGCTGTTTTTT. Its translation: CATSDYVPGLAGELFF.